The 27 T cell receptor beta chains in this list originate from one sample, sequenced in a study of OX40 agonist ivuxolimab in advanced cancers. Here immunoSEQ multiplex PCR was the method, and the copy in TCRdb shows in-frame clones only, minus some. The sample contains 80,000 or so clones, approximately 89% of which appear only once. The material sequenced was CD4+ or CD8+ T cells sorted from blood, taken in a trial of the OX40 agonist ivuxolimab. The receptors here all came from an adult with an advanced solid tumor such as melanoma, head and neck, liver or kidney cancer.

The chain has TRBV19 and TRBJ2-2, with a tentative D call TRBD2 (7 bases). Germline CDR1 reads LNHDA; CDR2 reads SQIVND (reference sequence). The CDR3 is 18 amino acids. Trimming took 3 bases from V and 0 from J, leaving 17 bases between them. The CDR3 DNA reads as TGTGCCAGTAGTATTAAGGGAGCGGGACAAGCGAACACCGGGGAGCTGTTTTTT. Its translation: CASSIKGAGQANTGELFF.

V and J are TRBV5-1 and TRBJ1-5; D unresolved. The CDR3 totals 13 residues. Per germline, CDR1 SGHRS and CDR2 YFSETQ. Trimming pared 1 base from V and 5 bases from J, leaving 7 bases between. CDR3 in DNA: TGCGCCAGCAGCTTGCTTCCCGATCAGCCCCAGCATTTT. It codes for CASSLLPDQPQHF.

The CDR3 DNA is TGCGCCAGCAGCGATTTCATTGGGGAGCTGTTTTTT. This sequence encodes CASSDFIGELFF. The chain couples TRBV4-1 to TRBJ2-2; no firm D call. The V and J ends lost 5 bases and 8 bases respectively, with 9 bases between them. Per the germline V gene, CDR1 is MGHRA and CDR2 is YSYEKL. The CDR3 covers 12 residues.

The chain is built from TRBV5-1 and TRBJ1-2; TRBD1 matches at 11 bases. Germline V gene lookup returns CDR1 SGHRS and CDR2 YFSETQ. This CDR3 has 13 residues. Trimming at V came to 7 bases and at J to 7 bases, leaving 6 bases not matched to a gene. The CDR3 spells CASWTGGAGGYTF. The CDR3 nucleotides read TGCGCCAGCTGGACAGGGGGCGCAGGTGGCTACACCTTC.

The chain couples TRBV10-3 to TRBJ2-3; maybe TRBD2 (7 bases). The CDR3 covers 14 residues. V lost 4 bases and J lost 1, with 9 bases in between. CDR1 is ENHRY and CDR2 is SYGVKD in the germline V gene. The CDR3 bases are TGTGCCATCAGTGTAGGGGGGGGCACAGATACGCAGTATTTT. Amino acids: CAISVGGGTDTQYF.

The chain carries TRBV7-9 and TRBJ2-3; 11 bases align to TRBD2. CDR3 length: 15 residues. Germline V gives CDR1 SEHNR, CDR2 FQNEAQ (reference sequence). Unmatched junction bases numbered 8, after V lost 6 bases and J lost 6 bases. Written as DNA, the CDR3 is TGTGCCAGCAGTCACTCTAGCGGGAGGCTTGATACGCAGTATTTT. This translates into CASSHSSGRLDTQYF.

The CDR3 DNA sequence: TGTGCCAGCAGTAGCGGACAGGCAACCTATGGCTACACCTTC. This sequence encodes CASSSGQATYGYTF. The genes are TRBV6-1 and TRBJ1-2; 7 bases fit TRBD1. The germline gives CDR1 MNHNS, CDR2 SASEGT. CDR3 length: 14 residues. V lost 5 bases and J lost 4; bases outside the gene matches: 7.

The chain joins TRBV27 to TRBJ2-2; unclear D gene. The CDR3 runs to 19 residues. CDR1 and CDR2 (germline): MNHEY, SMNVEV (reference sequence). V shed 2 bases and J shed 1 base, with 20 bases lying between them. DNA for the CDR3: TGTGCCAGCAGTTTAACGGCCTCGACTGCCTCTAAGAACACCGGGGAGCTGTTTTTT. This encodes CASSLTASTASKNTGELFF.

The chain recombines TRBV5-1 with TRBJ2-2; TRBD1 might be the D (7 bases). V was pared by 4 bases and J by 5 bases, with 18 bases between. CDR3 length equals 16 residues. Germline CDR1 SGHRS, CDR2 YFSETQ. CDR3 nucleotide sequence: TGCGCCAGCAGCGGAAACAGGGGAGGATGGACCGGGGAGCTGTTTTTT. Its translation: CASSGNRGGWTGELFF.

The chain joins TRBV19 to TRBJ1-1; D gene unclear. The germline V and J ends were trimmed by 0 bases and 4 bases, with 6 bases remaining between them. The CDR3 runs to 13 residues. The germline V gene encodes CDR1 LNHDA and CDR2 SQIVND (reference sequence). CDR3 in amino acids: CASSIDLATEAFF. DNA for the CDR3: TGTGCCAGTAGTATAGATCTGGCCACTGAAGCTTTCTTT.

J is TRBJ1-6 and V is TRBV5-1; 9 nucleotides align to TRBD1. The trim removed 3 bases at V and 0 bases at J, leaving 7 bases unmatched. The germline gives CDR1 SGHRS, CDR2 YFSETQ. The CDR3 has 18 residues. The CDR3 sequence is CASSSRGTGSSYNSPLHF. CDR3 nucleotides: TGCGCCAGCAGCTCGCGGGGGACAGGGAGCTCCTATAATTCACCCCTCCACTTT.

The CDR3 region has the DNA TGTGCCAGCAGTTTAGGACAGGGACCCAAAGAGACCCAGTACTTC. Residues: CASSLGQGPKETQYF. This rearrangement joins TRBV27 to TRBJ2-5; 8 positions agree with TRBD1. The CDR3 totals 15 residues. The junction had 5 bases not matched to a gene; V was cut back by 2 bases and J by 3 bases. Germline-derived CDR1 and CDR2 are MNHEY and SMNVEV (reference sequence).

The chain uses TRBV27 and TRBJ1-2, with D possibly TRBD1 on 5 matching bases. The ends were cut back, 6 bases at V and 7 bases at J, with 18 bases in the middle. The CDR3 spans 14 residues. Per the germline V gene, CDR1 is MNHEY and CDR2 is SMNVEV (reference sequence). CDR3 bases: TGTGCCAGCAGGCATTTAGGGGTTCACTTTGGCTACACCTTC. This encodes CASRHLGVHFGYTF.

The table lists this clone with a count of one. The chain is built from TRBV18 and TRBJ2-3; D tentatively reads TRBD1 or TRBD2 (6 bases each). The CDR3 totals 17 residues. V was cut by 0 bases and J by 0 bases, with 13 bases left in between. CDR1 KGHSH and CDR2 LQKENI come from the germline V gene. CDR3 amino acids: CASSPPYGGQSTDTQYF. Written as DNA, the CDR3 is TGTGCCAGCTCACCACCGTACGGGGGCCAGAGCACAGATACGCAGTATTTT.

About this clone: Other DNA sequences in the same sample also yield this CDR3. V usage is TRBV4-2 and J usage is TRBJ1-4; no definite D call. Germline CDR1 is LGHNA and CDR2 is YNFKEQ. V shed 0 bases and J shed 7 bases, with 3 bases lying between them. The CDR3 is made up of 12 amino acids. The CDR3 spells CASSQDFEKLFF. The CDR3 region has the DNA TGTGCCAGCAGCCAAGATTTTGAAAAACTGTTTTTT.

The chain combines TRBV6-1 with TRBJ1-5, with D hard to call. Per the germline V gene, CDR1 is MNHNS and CDR2 is SASEGT. The CDR3 sequence is 13 residues long. Trimming took off 4 bases at V and 8 bases at J, with 12 bases between the two ends. CDR3 coding DNA: TGTGCCAGCAGTGGAAGCCTGGTGGAGCCCCAGCATTTT. Amino acid sequence: CASSGSLVEPQHF.

This chain joins TRBV5-1 and TRBJ2-5, with 9 bases fitting TRBD2. The CDR3 has 15 residues. The J segment lost 2 bases and the V segment lost 5 bases, leaving 7 bases of the junction unmatched. The V gene's germline CDR1 is SGHRS and CDR2 YFSETQ. CDR3 coding DNA: TGCGCCAGCAGATTGCTAGCGGGGCCACAAGAGACCCAGTACTTC. Translated, it gives CASRLLAGPQETQYF. The variable domain in full, completed from reference TRBV5-1 and TRBJ2-5, reads KAGVTQTPRYLIKTRGQQVTLSCSPISGHRSVSWYQQTPGQGLQFLFEYFSETQRNKGNFPGRFSGRQFSNSRSEMNVSTLELGDSALYLCASRLLAGPQETQYFGPGTRLLVL.

This chain uses TRBV5-1 with TRBJ2-1; 10 nucleotides line up with TRBD2. CDR1 and CDR2 (germline): SGHRS, YFSETQ. The ends lost 1 base at V and 1 base at J; junction bases unmatched: 5. The CDR3 covers 17 residues. CDR3 region: CASSLTSGKTSYNEQFF. The CDR3 bases are TGCGCCAGCAGCTTGACTAGCGGGAAAACTTCCTACAATGAGCAGTTCTTC.

Worth noting for this clone: A junction boundary mismatches the germline segment, possibly from a read error. The chain joins TRBV6-1 to TRBJ1-3; D gene unclear. The CDR3 loop spans 15 amino acids. CDR1 MNHNS and CDR2 SASEGT come from the germline V gene. The chain's CDR3 is CASNEERTSGNTIYF. The DNA for the CDR3 is TGTGCCAGCAATGAAGAGAGGACCTCTGGAAACACCATATATTTT.

The chain uses TRBV5-1 and TRBJ1-2, with a weak D call TRBD1 (5 bases). The V end lost 5 bases, the J end lost 3 bases, and 14 bases lay between the germline ends. In germline, CDR1 is SGHRS, CDR2 YFSETQ. The CDR3 contains 14 residues. DNA of the CDR3: TGCGCCAGCAGGTCCGGAGGGGTGGACTATGGCTACACCTTC. Residues: CASRSGGVDYGYTF.

This clone was seen a few times. The V call is TRBV28, the J call TRBJ2-5, with 7 bases fitting TRBD2. V gave up 6 bases and J gave up 1 base; unmatched junction bases: 5. This CDR3 comprises 14 residues. Germline assignment: CDR1 MDHEN and CDR2 SYDVKM. The CDR3 region has the DNA TGTGCCAGCAGCCCACCTAGCGGCCAAGAGACCCAGTACTTC. Its protein is CASSPPSGQETQYF. Based on the CDR3 plus reference TRBV28 and TRBJ2-5, the full variable domain is DVKVTQSSRYLVKRTGEKVFLECVQDMDHENMFWYRQDPGLGLRLIYFSYDVKMKEKGDIPEGYSVSREKKERFSLILESASTNQTSMYLCASSPPSGQETQYFGPGTRLLVL.

This chain links TRBV15 with TRBJ1-6, with 9 bases lining up with TRBD1. The CDR3 consists of 15 residues. CDR1 and CDR2 (germline): LNHNV, YYDKDF (reference sequence). Unmatched junction bases numbered 3, after V lost 1 base and J lost 8 bases. For the CDR3, the DNA is TGTGCCACCAGCAGAGCTGACAGGGGGTATTCACCCCTCCACTTT. Translated, it gives CATSRADRGYSPLHF.

The rearrangement joins TRBV30 to TRBJ1-2; D possibly corresponds to TRBD1 (5 bases). The CDR3 has 13 residues. Germline V lookup: CDR1 GTSNPN, CDR2 SVGIG (reference sequence). Trimming pared 3 bases from V and 4 bases from J, leaving 12 bases between. The CDR3 protein is CAWRGTLIYGYTF. CDR3 DNA sequence: TGTGCCTGGAGAGGGACTTTGATCTATGGCTACACCTTC.

This chain links TRBV9 with TRBJ2-7; TRBD2 agrees at 8 bases. In germline, CDR1 is SGDLS, CDR2 YYNGEE. V was clipped by 3 bases and J by 4 bases; unmatched bases: 21. The CDR3 sequence is 19 residues long. The CDR3 here is CASSDPAWAGGGTKYEQYF. The CDR3 coding sequence is TGTGCCAGCAGCGACCCAGCTTGGGCGGGCGGGGGGACCAAATACGAGCAGTACTTC.

This clone was observed a single time. The chain has TRBV9 and TRBJ1-6; D is uncertain. The ends were cut back, 2 bases at V and 11 bases at J, with 17 bases in the middle. CDR1 and CDR2 (germline): SGDLS, YYNGEE. This CDR3 is 15 amino acids long. The chain's CDR3 is CASSVSGEVSAPLHF. Written as DNA, the CDR3 is TGTGCCAGCAGCGTGTCGGGCGAGGTTAGTGCACCCCTCCACTTT.

The V gene is TRBV5-1, the J gene TRBJ1-6, with no clear D. In germline, CDR1 is SGHRS, CDR2 YFSETQ. V gave up 4 bases and J gave up 6 bases, with 11 bases separating them. The CDR3 runs to 14 residues. CDR3 residues: CASSQRPLNSPLHF. In DNA, the CDR3 is TGCGCCAGCAGCCAGAGGCCTCTTAATTCACCCCTCCACTTT.

V is TRBV5-1 and J is TRBJ2-3, with TRBD2 matching over 7 bases. V gave up 4 bases and J gave up 5 bases; unmatched junction bases: 13. CDR1 and CDR2 from the germline V gene are SGHRS and YFSETQ. This CDR3 contains 16 residues. The CDR3, as DNA: TGCGCCAGCAGCCCCACTGGCGGGAGCATCCAAGATACGCAGTATTTT. This encodes CASSPTGGSIQDTQYF.